What follows are 24 T cell receptor beta chains derived from one specimen sequenced in a study of cytomegalovirus exposure and HLA in healthy donors. Amplification used 60 Vbeta primers and 13 Jbeta primers. Data came from immunoSEQ multiplex PCR; TCRdb stores just in-frame clones and leaves some out. The sample lists 150,000 to 200,000 clones; roughly 78% were seen once. What was sequenced was PBMCs. These receptors came from a woman in her fifties or sixties in good health and CMV-seropositive.

The chain uses TRBV2 and TRBJ1-4; 7 bases match TRBD1. V shed 3 bases, J shed 6 bases, and the junction held 7 bases outside the gene matches. Per germline, CDR1 SNHLY and CDR2 FYNNEI. The length of the CDR3 is 15 residues. The CDR3 DNA is TGTGCCAGCAGTGATCCGACAGGGATGGATGAAAAACTGTTTTTT. Translation: CASSDPTGMDEKLFF.

This clone was observed once. The rearrangement uses TRBV5-4 and TRBJ2-3; 8 bases are a match to TRBD2. J lost 5 bases, V lost 4 bases, and 15 bases had no gene match. Germline CDR1 and CDR2: SGHNT and YYREEE (reference sequence). The CDR3 sequence is 17 residues long. As DNA, the CDR3 is TGTGCCAGCAGCGTTGACTTGGCGGGGGGCCTTGGAGATACGCAGTATTTT. Protein: CASSVDLAGGLGDTQYF.

The chain carries TRBV5-1 and TRBJ2-2, with 10 positions matching TRBD2. This CDR3 has 16 amino acids. The J segment lost 6 bases and the V segment lost 0 bases, leaving 5 bases of the junction unmatched. Germline loops: CDR1 SGHRS, CDR2 YFSETQ. The CDR3 spells CASSLELAGPPGELFF. In nucleotides, the CDR3 is TGCGCCAGCAGCTTGGAACTAGCGGGGCCCCCCGGGGAGCTGTTTTTT.

CDR3 in amino acids: CASSPKDIYQSSYNSPLHF. The DNA of the CDR3 is TGTGCCAGCTCACCTAAAGACATCTATCAGAGCTCCTATAATTCACCCCTCCACTTT. The V gene is TRBV18, the J gene TRBJ1-6; D call uncertain. This CDR3 is built from 19 residues. Trimming took 3 bases from V and 0 from J, leaving 18 bases between them. The germline V gene encodes CDR1 KGHSH and CDR2 LQKENI.

This clone was seen only once. The chain links TRBV10-3 to TRBJ2-1, with TRBD2 matching over 13 bases. Losses at the gene ends were 1 base for V and 0 bases for J; bases not matched to a gene: 12. Germline CDR1 ENHRY, CDR2 SYGVKD. The CDR3 totals 21 residues. The CDR3 region has the DNA TGTGCCATCAGTGAGTTCGTTCCGGGACTAGCGGGGCCCTCCTCCTACAATGAGCAGTTCTTC. It codes for CAISEFVPGLAGPSSYNEQFF.

The chain couples TRBV19 to TRBJ1-1; 8 nucleotides align to TRBD1. The CDR3 extends over 13 amino acids. V was clipped by 2 bases and J by 6 bases; unmatched bases: 2. Per germline, CDR1 LNHDA and CDR2 SQIVND (reference sequence). CDR3 DNA sequence: TGTGCCAGTAGTATAATACAGGGGGCTGAAGCTTTCTTT. This translates into CASSIIQGAEAFF. The variable domain in full, completed from reference TRBV19 and TRBJ1-1, reads DGGITQSPKYLFRKEGQNVTLSCEQNLNHDAMYWYRQDPGQGLRLIYYSQIVNDFQKGDIAEGYSVSREKKESFPLTVTSAQKNPTAFYLCASSIIQGAEAFFGQGTRLTVV.

The rearrangement links TRBV9 to TRBJ2-1; D remains ambiguous. V dropped 0 bases and J dropped 2 bases, with 9 bases sitting between them. The CDR3 has 15 amino acids. Germline V gives CDR1 SGDLS, CDR2 YYNGEE. The chain's CDR3 is CASSVASNPYNEQFF. As DNA, the CDR3 is TGTGCCAGCAGCGTAGCCTCTAATCCCTACAATGAGCAGTTCTTC.

The V gene is TRBV27, the J gene TRBJ2-3; TRBD1 aligns across 7 bases. The CDR3 is made up of 20 amino acids. Losses at the gene ends were 0 bases for V and 8 bases for J; bases not matched to a gene: 23. CDR1 is MNHEY and CDR2 is SMNVEV in the germline V gene (reference sequence). The CDR3 is CASSLSKGGTADNRFGTQYF. The DNA of the CDR3 is TGTGCCAGCAGTTTATCGAAAGGTGGGACAGCGGATAATCGTTTCGGTACGCAGTATTTT.

The chain is built from TRBV6-1 and TRBJ2-7; 7 nucleotides match TRBD1. Trimming at V came to 7 bases and at J to 0 bases, leaving 3 bases not matched to a gene. The CDR3 is made up of 13 amino acids. Looked up from germline, CDR1 is MNHNS and CDR2 is SASEGT. The CDR3 protein is CASKNRGSYEQYF. CDR3 DNA: TGTGCCAGCAAGAACAGGGGCTCCTACGAGCAGTACTTC.

Details on this clone: This is likely a read error, given that the CDR3 carries no conserved phenylalanine or tryptophan at its end. The CDR3 DNA reads TGTGCCAGCAGCGTATCCACTAACTATGGCTACACCCTC. This gives the protein CASSVSTNYGYTL. This chain connects TRBV9 to TRBJ1-2; D unresolved. Trimming took 1 base from V and 0 from J, leaving 4 bases between them. Germline loops: CDR1 SGDLS, CDR2 YYNGEE. This CDR3 contains 13 residues.

The chain recombines TRBV2 with TRBJ2-3, with D perhaps TRBD2 (6 bases). Trimming removed 7 bases at V and 5 bases at J, with 13 bases between. The CDR3 length is 13 residues. CDR1 SNHLY and CDR2 FYNNEI come from the germline V gene. The CDR3 sequence is CASMAGSEDTQYF. CDR3 DNA sequence: TGTGCCAGCATGGCGGGGTCGGAAGATACGCAGTATTTT.

This sequence joins TRBV5-8 and TRBJ2-7, with 8 positions matching TRBD1. The trim removed 4 bases at V and 3 bases at J, leaving 9 bases unmatched. Germline V gene data show CDR1 as SGHTS and CDR2 as YDEGEE. The CDR3 runs 15 residues. CDR3: CASSGMTGVVYEQYF. The CDR3, as DNA: TGTGCCAGCAGCGGGATGACAGGGGTGGTCTACGAGCAGTACTTC.

The V gene is TRBV18, the J gene TRBJ1-1; D might be TRBD1 (5 bases). The CDR3 runs to 13 residues. V dropped 4 bases and J dropped 11 bases, with 17 bases sitting between them. The germline V gene has CDR1 KGHSH and CDR2 LQKENI. The CDR3 nucleotides read TGTGCCAGCTCACGGTCGGACACCTCAGGGGCTTTCTTT. Translating gives CASSRSDTSGAFF.

The chain links TRBV6-5 to TRBJ2-1; the D gene is possibly TRBD1 (6 bases). The CDR3 contains 14 residues. CDR1 MNHEY and CDR2 SVGAGI come from the germline V gene. With 6 bases removed from V and 5 bases from J, the gap between germline ends came to 14 bases. The CDR3 DNA follows: TGTGCCAGCAGCTTTACCGGGACACACAATGAGCAGTTCTTC. Translation: CASSFTGTHNEQFF.

V and J are TRBV5-1 and TRBJ2-2, with TRBD2 matching over 14 bases. The V gene end was trimmed by 4 bases and the J gene end by 4 bases; junction bases not matched to a gene: 9. CDR3 size: 18 residues. The germline gives CDR1 SGHRS, CDR2 YFSETQ. CDR3 DNA: TGCGCCAGCAGCACCCGGACTAGCGGGGGGCAGGGCACCGGGGAGCTGTTTTTT. Residues: CASSTRTSGGQGTGELFF.

V usage is TRBV27 and J usage is TRBJ1-4; possible D gene TRBD1, 5 bases. V was clipped by 5 bases and J by 2 bases, with 9 bases between them. The CDR3 extends over 14 amino acids. Germline V gene lookup returns CDR1 MNHEY and CDR2 SMNVEV (reference sequence). The CDR3, as DNA: TGTGCCAGCAGTAGGGCAGGGACTAATGAAAAACTGTTTTTT. Amino acids: CASSRAGTNEKLFF.

The chain uses TRBV19 and TRBJ1-6, with a weak D call TRBD1 (6 bases). Germline-derived CDR1 and CDR2 are LNHDA and SQIVND (reference sequence). Trimming removed 4 bases at V and 9 bases at J, with 13 bases between. The CDR3 totals 14 residues. CDR3 bases: TGTGCCAGTAGTACGGCCAGGGGTTCTTCACCCCTCCACTTT. Protein product: CASSTARGSSPLHF.

The V call is TRBV27, the J call TRBJ2-1; a weak D match, TRBD1 (5 bases). This CDR3 comprises 12 residues. The ends were cut back, 3 bases at V and 7 bases at J, with 7 bases in the middle. Germline V gene lookup returns CDR1 MNHEY and CDR2 SMNVEV (reference sequence). For the CDR3, the DNA is TGTGCCAGCAGTTTTCAGGGTAATGAGCAGTTCTTC. The encoded protein is CASSFQGNEQFF.

This chain connects TRBV27 to TRBJ1-1; unclear D gene. Trimming pared 2 bases from V and 1 base from J, leaving 11 bases between. Germline assignment: CDR1 MNHEY and CDR2 SMNVEV (reference sequence). The CDR3 loop spans 15 amino acids. This CDR3 is CASSLIPAGNTEAFF. In nucleotides, the CDR3 is TGTGCCAGCAGTTTAATCCCGGCGGGGAACACTGAAGCTTTCTTT.

The chain has TRBV5-1 and TRBJ2-3; TRBD1 agrees at 7 bases. The CDR3 totals 14 residues. V shed 3 bases, J shed 3 bases, and the junction held 4 bases outside the gene matches. The germline V gene has CDR1 SGHRS and CDR2 YFSETQ. The CDR3 sequence: CASSSGTETDTQYF. The CDR3 nucleotides read TGCGCCAGCAGCTCCGGGACAGAGACAGATACGCAGTATTTT.

The V call is TRBV9, the J call TRBJ2-1; TRBD1 agrees at 8 bases. CDR3 size: 16 residues. Trimming removed 4 bases from V and 8 bases from J; junction bases left unmatched: 14. The germline gives CDR1 SGDLS, CDR2 YYNGEE. CDR3 loop: CASSSPRDRGTYEQFF. In nucleotides, the CDR3 is TGTGCCAGCAGCTCCCCCCGAGACAGGGGTACTTATGAGCAGTTCTTC.

The chain combines TRBV11-2 with TRBJ1-1, with a weak D call TRBD1 (5 bases). Germline CDR1 and CDR2: SGHAT and FQNNGV. Trimming took 3 bases from V and 4 from J, leaving 15 bases between them. This CDR3 contains 15 residues. CDR3 protein: CASSLVWRGGTEAFF. CDR3 nucleotide sequence: TGTGCCAGCAGCTTGGTATGGAGGGGAGGCACTGAAGCTTTCTTT.

V and J are TRBV27 and TRBJ1-1; D is uncertain. The CDR3 contains 13 residues. Germline V CDR1 and CDR2: MNHEY, SMNVEV (reference sequence). V lost 5 bases to trimming and J lost 6 bases, with 13 bases between them. The CDR3 region is CASSLLVRAEAFF. The DNA for the CDR3 is TGTGCCAGCAGTCTCCTGGTGAGGGCTGAAGCTTTCTTT.

The J gene is TRBJ2-2, the V gene TRBV5-1, with D hard to call. The CDR3 is 14 residues long. Germline V lookup: CDR1 SGHRS, CDR2 YFSETQ. Trimming left V 4 bases short and J 4 bases short, with 11 bases between. For the CDR3, the DNA is TGCGCCAGCAGCCCGGATACTATCACCGGGGAGCTGTTTTTT. Translated, it gives CASSPDTITGELFF.